The 18 T cell receptor beta chains below were found in one sample sequenced in a study of molecular identifiers for immune sequencing clone quantification. One entry per CDR3 protein results from TCRdb running MiXCR on the PCR reads. There are around 100,000 distinct CDR3 sequences in the sample; about a third occur only once, and over 8% lies in the top ten. The sequencing input was naive CD8+ T cells from blood, with Jurkat cell RNA spiked in. Regarding subset: FACS-sorted CD8+CD4-CCR7+CD45RA+ naive T cells. Every receptor here comes from a human donor in good health. Some libraries in this study had Jurkat cell RNA spiked in.

This chain uses TRBV20-1 with TRBJ2-7, with D tentatively TRBD1 or TRBD2 (5 bases each). This CDR3 has 15 residues. The ends were cut back, 3 bases at V and 4 bases at J, with 19 bases in the middle. CDR1 is DFQATT and CDR2 is SNEGSKA in the germline V gene (reference sequence). The CDR3 coding sequence is TGCAGTGCTAGGGACTGGGACGTGGGACGTTACGAGCAGTACTTC. The encoded protein is CSARDWDVGRYEQYF.

CDR3: CATSRILPNYGYTF. CDR3 sequence (DNA): TGTGCCACCAGCAGAATCCTACCCAACTATGGCTACACCTTC. The V call is TRBV15, the J call TRBJ1-2; D is unresolved. CDR1 is LNHNV, CDR2 YYDKDF, per germline (reference sequence). This CDR3 has 14 amino acids. Trimming removed 2 bases from V and 2 bases from J, with 9 bases in between.

The chain recombines TRBV28 with TRBJ1-2, with 7 nucleotides matching TRBD1. V was pared by 7 bases and J by 8 bases, with 13 bases of the junction left unmatched. This CDR3 region has 14 residues. Germline V gene data show CDR1 as MDHEN and CDR2 as SYDVKM. The DNA for the CDR3 is TGTGCCAGCACCCCTACAGGGGCCTACTTCGGCTACACCTTC. The encoded protein is CASTPTGAYFGYTF.

As regards this clonotype: One junction end disagrees with the germline gene, perhaps due to a read error. The CDR3 loop reads CASSFYNDKSEKLLF. DNA of the CDR3: TGTGCCAGCAGTTTTTATAACGACAAATCGGAAAAACTGTTATTT. This chain joins TRBV28 and TRBJ1-4; D is unresolved. The CDR3 is 15 residues long. CDR1 is MDHEN, CDR2 SYDVKM, per germline.

Comment on this clonotype: A much larger clone lies one base from this, so it may be a read error. This chain joins TRBV7-2 and TRBJ2-1; 10 nucleotides match TRBD1. The germline CDR1 and CDR2 sequences are SGHTA and FQGNSA. V lost 7 bases and J lost 9; bases outside the gene matches: 12. This CDR3 region has 15 residues. The CDR3 nucleotides read TGTGCCAGCATCCACCCGAGACAGGGGGCGGGTGAGCAGTTCTTC. This encodes CASIHPRQGAGEQFF.

The rearrangement uses TRBV2 and TRBJ1-6, with D possibly matching TRBD1 (5 bases). The ends were cut back, 3 bases at V and 4 bases at J, with 10 bases in the middle. Germline V gene data show CDR1 as SNHLY and CDR2 as FYNNEI. The CDR3 is made up of 15 amino acids. The CDR3 region has the DNA TGTGCCAGCAGTGACTGGACAACATATAATTCACCCCTCCACTTT. Translating it yields CASSDWTTYNSPLHF.

The chain uses TRBV5-6 and TRBJ1-5; TRBD1 is a possible D gene (5 bases). Trimming stripped 0 bases from V and 3 bases from J, with 13 bases between. The CDR3 extends over 16 amino acids. The germline V gene has CDR1 SGHDT and CDR2 YYEEEE. The CDR3 bases are TGTGCCAGCAGCTTGGCCGGTCGGGGGGTCAATCAGCCCCAGCATTTT. Amino acid sequence: CASSLAGRGVNQPQHF.

In DNA, the CDR3 is TGTGCCAGCAGCCTAGCGGGAGTAGGAGATACGCAGTATTTT. Its translation: CASSLAGVGDTQYF. The chain joins TRBV6-5 to TRBJ2-3, with TRBD2 matching 10 bases. Germline V gene data show CDR1 as MNHEY and CDR2 as SVGAGI. This CDR3 is built from 14 residues. With V trimmed by 6 bases and J by 5 bases, 5 bases remained unmatched.

The rearrangement uses TRBV5-4 and TRBJ2-7; 7 bases are shared with TRBD1. CDR3 length: 14 amino acids. CDR1 SGHNT and CDR2 YYREEE come from the germline V gene (reference sequence). V trimming: 4 bases; J trimming: 3 bases; junction bases outside the gene matches: 7. The CDR3 DNA is TGTGCCAGCAGCATGGCAGGGGGATACTACGAGCAGTACTTC. This gives the protein CASSMAGGYYEQYF.

The chain links TRBV29-1 to TRBJ1-2; D not resolved. This CDR3 has 11 residues. Trimming shortened V by 4 bases and J by 8 bases, and 11 bases separated the two germline ends. CDR1 and CDR2 from the germline V gene are SQVTM and ANQGSEA. DNA of the CDR3: TGCAGCGTTGTCAAGGTCCGCGGCTACACCTTC. Protein product: CSVVKVRGYTF.

The V gene is TRBV6-5, the J gene TRBJ2-7; TRBD1 might be the D (6 bases). Germline V gene sequence: CDR1 MNHEY, CDR2 SVGAGI. V was trimmed by 2 bases and J by 2 bases, leaving 13 bases between them. The CDR3 loop spans 15 amino acids. The CDR3 nucleotides read TGTGCCAGCAGTTACAGTCCAGGGGCAGCCTACGAGCAGTACTTC. It translates to CASSYSPGAAYEQYF.

This clonotype was observed a few times. This chain links TRBV4-3 with TRBJ1-1; D call uncertain. This CDR3 has 11 amino acids. Trimming took 4 bases from V and 11 from J, leaving 11 bases between them. Germline loops: CDR1 LGHNA, CDR2 YSLEER. CDR3 nucleotide sequence: TGCGCCAGCAGCCCCGGGTCCGGGGCTTTCTTT. It encodes CASSPGSGAFF.

The genes are TRBV7-9 and TRBJ1-2; the D gene is possibly TRBD1 (5 bases). With 1 base removed from V and 6 bases from J, the gap between germline ends came to 6 bases. Germline-derived CDR1 and CDR2 are SEHNR and FQNEAQ (reference sequence). The CDR3 loop spans 12 amino acids. CDR3 sequence reads: CASSLGQNGYTF. The CDR3 coding sequence is TGTGCCAGCAGCTTAGGACAGAATGGCTACACCTTC.

The table lists this clonotype with many counts. The chain carries TRBV28 and TRBJ1-2; D unresolved. The V gene's germline CDR1 is MDHEN and CDR2 SYDVKM. There are 14 residues in the CDR3. With 2 bases removed from V and 0 bases from J, the gap between germline ends came to 7 bases. The CDR3 region has the DNA TGTGCCAGCAGTTTAGAAAACACTAACTATGGCTACACCTTC. Encoded protein: CASSLENTNYGYTF.

This clonotype was recorded a few times. The rearrangement uses TRBV9 and TRBJ2-2; D remains ambiguous. The CDR3 consists of 12 residues. CDR1 and CDR2 (germline): SGDLS, YYNGEE. Trimming took 4 bases from V and 6 from J, leaving 7 bases between them. The CDR3 protein is CASSLSPGELFF. The CDR3 nucleotides read TGTGCCAGCAGCCTATCCCCCGGGGAGCTGTTTTTT.

This clonotype came up once. The missing conserved phenylalanine or tryptophan at the end of this CDR3 makes a read error likely. This chain uses TRBV12-3 or TRBV12-4 with TRBJ1-5; no definite D call. The length of the CDR3 is 12 residues. The V end lost 4 bases, the J end lost 4 bases, and 5 bases lay between the germline ends. The CDR3 loop is CASSYGNQPQHS. In DNA form, the CDR3 reads TGTGCCAGCAGTTACGGAAATCAGCCCCAGCATTCT.

By proportion, this clonotype is medium-sized. The rearrangement links TRBV6-2 or TRBV6-3 to TRBJ2-1; D unresolved. Trimming pared 4 bases from V and 8 bases from J, leaving 6 bases between. Germline loops: CDR1 MNHEY, CDR2 SVGEGT. This CDR3 has 11 amino acids. CDR3 bases: TGTGCCAGCAGTTTTAAGGATGAGCAGTTCTTC. It yields the protein CASSFKDEQFF.

This clonotype showed up many times. The chain's CDR3 is CASSLLSWYEQFF. CDR3 nucleotide sequence: TGTGCCAGCAGTTTATTGTCTTGGTATGAGCAGTTCTTC. This rearrangement joins TRBV28 to TRBJ2-1; the D is unclear. The V end was cut by 1 base, the J end by 8 bases, with 9 bases between. The CDR3 covers 13 residues. Germline assignment: CDR1 MDHEN and CDR2 SYDVKM.